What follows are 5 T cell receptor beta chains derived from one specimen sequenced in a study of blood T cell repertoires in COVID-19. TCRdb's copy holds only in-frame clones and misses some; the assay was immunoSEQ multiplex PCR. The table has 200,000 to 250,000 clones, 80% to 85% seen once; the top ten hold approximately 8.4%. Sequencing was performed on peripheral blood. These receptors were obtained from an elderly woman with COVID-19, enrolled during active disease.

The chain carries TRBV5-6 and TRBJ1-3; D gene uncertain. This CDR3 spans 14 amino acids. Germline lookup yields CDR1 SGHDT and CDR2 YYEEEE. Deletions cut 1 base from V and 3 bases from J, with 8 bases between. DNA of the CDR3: TGTGCCAGCAGCTTGAGGACTTTTGGAAACACCATATATTTT. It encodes CASSLRTFGNTIYF.

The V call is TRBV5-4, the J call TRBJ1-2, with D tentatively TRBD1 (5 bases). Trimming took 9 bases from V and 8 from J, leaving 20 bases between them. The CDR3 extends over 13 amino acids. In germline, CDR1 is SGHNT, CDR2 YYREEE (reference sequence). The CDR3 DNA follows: TGTGCCACCTCTCCCTGGGGGGGTACGGGCTACACCTTC. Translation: CATSPWGGTGYTF.

CDR3 residues: CASRTWTSGRRDTQYF. The CDR3 DNA sequence: TGTGCCAGCAGGACCTGGACTAGCGGGAGAAGAGATACGCAGTATTTT. The chain is built from TRBV28 and TRBJ2-3, with TRBD2 identical over 13 bases. This CDR3 is built from 16 residues. Germline V CDR1 and CDR2: MDHEN, SYDVKM. V lost 6 bases and J lost 5; bases outside the gene matches: 8.

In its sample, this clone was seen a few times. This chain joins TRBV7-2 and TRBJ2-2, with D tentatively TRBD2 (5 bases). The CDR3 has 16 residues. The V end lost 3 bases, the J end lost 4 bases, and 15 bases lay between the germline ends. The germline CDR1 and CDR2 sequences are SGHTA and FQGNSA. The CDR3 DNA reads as TGTGCCAGCAGCTTCGAGGGTTTTAAGGGCACCGGGGAGCTGTTTTTT. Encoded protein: CASSFEGFKGTGELFF.

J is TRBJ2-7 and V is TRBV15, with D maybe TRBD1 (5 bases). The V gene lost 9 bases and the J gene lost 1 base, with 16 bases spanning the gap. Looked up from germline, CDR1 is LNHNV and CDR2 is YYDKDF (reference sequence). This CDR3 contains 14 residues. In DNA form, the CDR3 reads TGTGCCACATCCGCTAGGGCAGGGTCCTACGAGCAGTACTTC. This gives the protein CATSARAGSYEQYF. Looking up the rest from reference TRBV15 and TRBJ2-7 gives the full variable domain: DAMVIQNPRYQVTQFGKPVTLSCSQTLNHNVMYWYQQKSSQAPKLLFHYYDKDFNNEADTPDNFQSRRPNTSFCFLDIRSPGLGDTAMYLCATSARAGSYEQYFGPGTRLTVT.